This entry lists 23 T cell receptor beta chains sequenced from one sample in a study of T cells in Graves' hyperthyroidism and ophthalmopathy. Researchers took RNA transcripts and amplified the TCR beta CDR3 regions from them. A first-round RT-PCR of the TCR CDR3 used the HTBI primer set. TCRdb fed the multiplex PCR reads into MiXCR, producing one record per CDR3 protein. The sample holds over 550,000 distinct CDR3 sequences, 16% seen once. The sequenced sample was blood. The receptors were gathered from a woman younger than 35 with Graves' hyperthyroidism.

This clonotype showed up just a few times. At one end, the junction sequence differs from germline, possibly due to a read error. The gene calls are TRBV5-1 and TRBJ1-4; TRBD1 matches 9 bases. The CDR3 is made up of 14 amino acids. Germline lookup yields CDR1 SGHRS and CDR2 YFSETQ. The CDR3 nucleotides read TGCGCCAGCAGCAAGGGGGGACAGGGCGAAAATCTGTTTTTT. Its protein product is CASSKGGQGENLFF.

The CDR3 DNA sequence: TGTGCCAGCAGTTCTACCGGGGACGCCGGGGAGCTGTTTTTT. Translation gives CASSSTGDAGELFF. This sequence joins TRBV12-3 or TRBV12-4 and TRBJ2-2; D is tentatively TRBD1 or TRBD2 (5 bases each). The CDR3 runs to 14 residues. V dropped 4 bases and J dropped 6 bases, with 12 bases sitting between them.

This clonotype was picked up many times. The chain employs TRBV20-1 and TRBJ1-1; D is unresolved. Germline lookup yields CDR1 DFQATT and CDR2 SNEGSKA (reference sequence). The CDR3 sequence is 15 residues long. The V end lost 0 bases, the J end lost 1 base, and 12 bases lay between the germline ends. The CDR3 coding sequence is TGCAGTGCTAGAGATGGTCGTGCGGAGAACACTGAAGCTTTCTTT. It encodes CSARDGRAENTEAFF.

Many counts were recorded for this clonotype. The chain combines TRBV2 with TRBJ1-4; 7 nucleotides match TRBD1. This CDR3 spans 13 amino acids. Germline lookup yields CDR1 SNHLY and CDR2 FYNNEI. V lost 6 bases to trimming and J lost 7 bases; unmatched junction nucleotides: 5. CDR3 nucleotides: TGTGCCAGCAGAAAGGGGGCCGTTGAAAAACTGTTTTTT. Translated: CASRKGAVEKLFF.

The V call is TRBV6-1, the J call TRBJ1-5; D perhaps matches TRBD1 (6 bases). V was cut by 8 bases and J by 0 bases, with 17 bases left in between. CDR1 and CDR2 (germline): MNHNS, SASEGT. CDR3 length: 16 amino acids. The CDR3 spells CASLSIVDSSNQPQHF. As DNA, the CDR3 is TGTGCCAGCCTGTCGATAGTGGACAGTAGCAATCAGCCCCAGCATTTT.

Of note for this clonotype: One end of the junction fails to match germline, which may point to a read error. The chain couples TRBV4-1 to TRBJ2-2; D might be TRBD2 (6 bases). The germline V gene encodes CDR1 MGHRA and CDR2 YSYEKL. The CDR3 spans 14 residues. The CDR3 reads CASGMVEGTGERFF. CDR3 in DNA: TGCGCCAGCGGGATGGTGGAGGGGACCGGGGAGCGGTTTTTT.

This rearrangement joins TRBV6-1 to TRBJ1-1, with D uncertain. Trimming removed 6 bases at V and 1 base at J, with 12 bases between. CDR1 is MNHNS and CDR2 is SASEGT in the germline V gene. This CDR3 is 14 amino acids long. CDR3 bases: TGTGCCAGCAGCCGCGGGATGGCGAACACTGAAGCTTTCTTT. Amino acid sequence: CASSRGMANTEAFF.

This clonotype was observed many times. CDR3 sequence: CSVEEGGRMAEDTQYF. CDR3 bases: TGCAGCGTTGAAGAAGGCGGTCGCATGGCGGAGGATACGCAGTATTTT. The chain joins TRBV29-1 to TRBJ2-3; D not resolved. This CDR3 spans 16 amino acids. The germline V gene has CDR1 SQVTM and CDR2 ANQGSEA. Trimming pared 0 bases from V and 6 bases from J, leaving 19 bases between.

This sequence joins TRBV19 and TRBJ1-5; 8 bases align to TRBD1. This CDR3 has 18 residues. Trimming removed 10 bases from V and 2 bases from J; junction bases left unmatched: 19. Per the germline V gene, CDR1 is LNHDA and CDR2 is SQIVND (reference sequence). The CDR3 reads CATTLRGQVSLRNQPQHF. CDR3 nucleotides: TGTGCCACCACCTTGAGGGGACAGGTCTCGCTTCGCAATCAGCCCCAGCATTTT.

This clonotype was counted ten times or more. CDR3 sequence reads: CAWGGGGVNQPQHF. The CDR3 coding sequence is TGTGCCTGGGGTGGGGGAGGAGTAAATCAGCCCCAGCATTTT. The V gene is TRBV30, the J gene TRBJ1-5; D is perhaps TRBD1 (5 bases). The CDR3 extends over 14 amino acids. V shed 5 bases and J shed 4 bases, with 15 bases lying between them. Germline V CDR1 and CDR2: GTSNPN, SVGIG (reference sequence).

This clonotype showed up many times. The CDR3 protein is CASSFQGNTEAFF. In DNA, the CDR3 is TGTGCCAGCAGCTTCCAGGGGAACACTGAAGCTTTCTTT. The rearrangement joins TRBV7-3 to TRBJ1-1; D perhaps matches TRBD1 (5 bases). This CDR3 is 13 amino acids long. Trimming shortened V by 3 bases and J by 1 base, and 6 bases separated the two germline ends. Germline V gene data show CDR1 as SGHTA and CDR2 as FQGTGA.

A remark on this clonotype: Relative to the germline gene, one junction end is altered; a read error may explain this. The rearrangement joins TRBV7-9 to TRBJ1-5, with D tentatively TRBD1 (6 bases). The germline V gene has CDR1 SEHNR and CDR2 FQNEAQ (reference sequence). The CDR3 loop spans 15 amino acids. In DNA, the CDR3 is TGTGCCAGCAGCTATTCAGGGGCCCAAAATCAGCCCCCGCATTTT. This gives the protein CASSYSGAQNQPPHF. The full variable domain, rest sourced from reference TRBV7-9 and TRBJ1-5, is DTGVSQNPRHKITKRGQNVTFRCDPISEHNRLYWYRQTLGQGPEFLTYFQNEAQLEKSRLLSDRFSAERPKGSFSTLEIQRTEQGDSAMYLCASSYSGAQNQPPHFGDGTRLSIL.

In this sample, this clonotype turned up many times. The rearrangement uses TRBV11-1 and TRBJ2-3; 11 positions match TRBD2. In germline, CDR1 is SGHAT, CDR2 FQDESV (reference sequence). V trimming: 5 bases; J trimming: 7 bases; junction bases outside the gene matches: 11. There are 16 residues in the CDR3. CDR3 in DNA: TGTGCCAGCAGCCGGACTAGCGGGTCGATCACCCATACGCAGTATTTT. Encoded protein: CASSRTSGSITHTQYF.

Only a few counts were recorded for this clonotype. The chain is built from TRBV30 and TRBJ1-6; 10 bases agree with TRBD1. The CDR3 loop spans 15 amino acids. From germline, CDR1 is GTSNPN and CDR2 SVGIG (reference sequence). V shed 1 base, J shed 9 bases, and the junction held 6 bases outside the gene matches. CDR3 coding DNA: TGTGCCTGGAGTGATTGGGACAGGGGAGGTTCACCCCTCCACTTT. Protein product: CAWSDWDRGGSPLHF.

This clonotype was recorded at least ten times. V usage is TRBV18 and J usage is TRBJ1-6; D call uncertain. The V and J ends lost 1 base and 4 bases respectively, with 11 bases between them. CDR3 length equals 16 residues. Germline lookup yields CDR1 KGHSH and CDR2 LQKENI. The CDR3 loop reads CASSPRQQTYNSPLHF. The CDR3 region has the DNA TGTGCCAGCTCACCACGGCAACAGACTTATAATTCACCCCTCCACTTT.

This clonotype was found many times. CDR3 sequence reads: CASSLGWTGGETQYF. DNA of the CDR3: TGTGCCAGCAGCTTAGGTTGGACCGGAGGCGAGACCCAGTACTTC. V gene TRBV7-2 combines with J gene TRBJ2-5; D perhaps matches TRBD2 (5 bases). Trimming removed 1 base at V and 5 bases at J, with 14 bases between. Germline loops: CDR1 SGHTA, CDR2 FQGNSA. This CDR3 is built from 15 residues.

The sample holds a few counts of this clonotype. V and J are TRBV4-2 and TRBJ2-1; D is ambiguous. Trimming removed 1 base at V and 8 bases at J, with 18 bases between. The germline gives CDR1 LGHNA, CDR2 YNFKEQ. The CDR3 loop spans 16 amino acids. This chain's CDR3 is CASSQGGNSVTDEQFF. The CDR3 bases are TGTGCCAGCAGCCAAGGTGGTAACTCAGTCACCGATGAGCAGTTCTTC.

This clonotype was seen more than once but under ten times. An end of the junction does not agree with germline; a read error may underlie this. This chain links TRBV5-1 with TRBJ2-1, with TRBD2 as a possible D gene (5 bases). CDR3 length: 13 residues. The germline V gene has CDR1 SGHRS and CDR2 YFSETQ. Written as DNA, the CDR3 is TGTGCCAGCAGCTTGGAGAGGGCTGGTGAGCAGTTCTTC. Residues: CASSLERAGEQFF.

The chain carries TRBV9 and TRBJ1-3; 11 nucleotides line up with TRBD1. J lost 4 bases, V lost 2 bases, and 5 bases had no gene match. Per germline, CDR1 SGDLS and CDR2 YYNGEE. This CDR3 is 16 amino acids long. The CDR3 coding sequence is TGTGCCAGCAGCGTCGGACAGGGGGCTCCCGGAAACACCATATATTTT. Its protein is CASSVGQGAPGNTIYF. The full variable domain, with the rest looked up from reference TRBV9 and TRBJ1-3, is DSGVTQTPKHLITATGQRVTLRCSPRSGDLSVYWYQQSLDQGLQFLIQYYNGEERAKGNILERFSAQQFPDLHSELNLSSLELGDSALYFCASSVGQGAPGNTIYFGEGSWLTVV.

This clonotype was detected ten times or more. The rearrangement links TRBV28 to TRBJ1-1; D is undetermined. V was cut by 1 base and J by 1 base, with 7 bases left in between. The CDR3 is made up of 14 amino acids. Germline V lookup: CDR1 MDHEN, CDR2 SYDVKM. The CDR3 DNA follows: TGTGCCAGCAGTTTATTGCGGGAGAACACTGAAGCTTTCTTT. Translating it yields CASSLLRENTEAFF.

In this sample, this clonotype turned up many times. This sequence joins TRBV6-5 and TRBJ1-1, with 8 nucleotides matching TRBD1. The CDR3 is 15 residues long. The V gene's germline CDR1 is MNHEY and CDR2 SVGAGI. Trimming removed 0 bases from V and 5 bases from J; junction bases left unmatched: 5. The DNA for the CDR3 is TGTGCCAGCAGTTACTCGCAGGGGGCTGGAACTGAAGCTTTCTTT. It codes for CASSYSQGAGTEAFF.

This clonotype turned up a few times. The chain uses TRBV24-1 and TRBJ2-1; a possible D gene is TRBD1 (6 bases). This CDR3 region has 13 residues. With 12 bases removed from V and 3 bases from J, the gap between germline ends came to 14 bases. The V gene's germline CDR1 is KGHDR and CDR2 SFDVKD. This chain's CDR3 is CAPSRGFYNEQFF. CDR3 DNA sequence: TGTGCCCCCTCCAGGGGATTCTACAATGAGCAGTTCTTC.

This clonotype has at least ten counts. The chain is built from TRBV20-1 and TRBJ2-7; D not resolved. CDR1 and CDR2 from the germline V gene are DFQATT and SNEGSKA (reference sequence). V was trimmed by 1 base and J by 1 base, leaving 14 bases between them. The CDR3 is made up of 15 amino acids. The CDR3 nucleotides are TGCAGTGCTAGAGGGGCGGACCGAATTTCCTACGAGCAGTACTTC. It is translated as CSARGADRISYEQYF.